This T cell receptor (beta chain) came from a study of blood T cells in healthy people across ages. The CDR3 is made up of 12 amino acids. Trimming cost V 3 bases and J 6 bases, with 8 bases left between them. Germline CDR1 and CDR2: SEHNR and FQNEAQ (reference sequence). At least ten counts were recorded for this clonotype. Together with a sample-barcoded 5' primer, a J-beta primer mix was included in a second PCR lasting about 7 to 11 cycles. Each CDR3 protein is one row after TCRdb ran MiXCR on the 5' RACE reads. The table lists 1.5 million to 2 million distinct CDR3 sequences, approximately 30% of them singletons.

This chain connects TRBV7-9 to TRBJ1-2; possibly TRBD1 for D (5 bases). The sample was blood. The TCR comes from a woman aged 25-40 years in good health. CDR3 region: CASSFRGHGYTF. The CDR3 nucleotides are TGTGCCAGCAGCTTTCGGGGACATGGCTACACCTTC.